This TCR beta chain derives from a study of T cells in Graves' hyperthyroidism and ophthalmopathy. On the study more broadly: Pretreatment peripheral blood was obtained at initial diagnosis. Study results and caveats: A model using 13 V-J features told ophthalmopathy apart from stable hyperthyroidism.

This CDR3 has 16 amino acids. Germline CDR1 KGHSH, CDR2 LQKENI. V lost 2 bases and J lost 5, with 18 bases in between. There were TCR beta CDR3 regions amplified from RNA transcripts. A first-round RT-PCR of the TCR CDR3 used the HTBI primer set. TCRdb ran MiXCR on the multiplex PCR reads and lists one entry per CDR3 protein. The sample has about 500,000 distinct CDR3 sequences, about 16% seen once; the top ten hold approximately 30%. This clonotype has at least ten counts. As yet, its antigen is unknown. V usage is TRBV18 and J usage is TRBJ2-5, with D perhaps TRBD2 (7 bases). Source material: blood. The TCR was taken from a woman aged 25 to 39 with Graves' ophthalmopathy. CDR3 sequence reads: CASSPFLPGGSETQYF. CDR3 coding DNA: TGTGCCAGCTCACCATTTTTACCGGGGGGCAGCGAGACCCAGTACTTC.